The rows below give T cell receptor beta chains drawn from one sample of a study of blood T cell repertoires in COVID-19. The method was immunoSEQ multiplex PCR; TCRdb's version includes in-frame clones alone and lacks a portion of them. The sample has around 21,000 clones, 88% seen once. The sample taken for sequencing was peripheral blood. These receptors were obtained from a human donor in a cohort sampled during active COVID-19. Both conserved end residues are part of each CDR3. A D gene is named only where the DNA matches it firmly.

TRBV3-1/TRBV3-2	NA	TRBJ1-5	CASSLQGQSNQPQHF
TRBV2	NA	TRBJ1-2	CASRSYRAYGYTF
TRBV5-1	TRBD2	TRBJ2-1	CASSLGGLAESYNEQFF
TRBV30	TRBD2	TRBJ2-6	CAWSNSGGDFTGANVLTF
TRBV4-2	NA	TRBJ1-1	CASTMNWRNTEAFF
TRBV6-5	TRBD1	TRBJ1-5	CASTDRDSQPQHF
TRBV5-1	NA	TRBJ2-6	CASSGSGPGANVLTF
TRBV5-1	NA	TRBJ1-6	CASSLRSGSSYNSPLHF
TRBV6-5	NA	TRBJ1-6	CASNADGMNSPLHF
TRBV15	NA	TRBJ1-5	CATSGRKGGNQPQHF
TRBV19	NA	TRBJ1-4	CASSTAGITNEKLFF
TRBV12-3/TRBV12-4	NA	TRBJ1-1	CASSSVAEAFF
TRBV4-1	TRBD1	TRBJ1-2	CASSQGQGSNGYTF
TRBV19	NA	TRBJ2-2	CASSIVRANTGELFF
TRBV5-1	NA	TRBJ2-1	CASSLAKGPSSYNEQFF
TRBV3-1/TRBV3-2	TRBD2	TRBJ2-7	CASSLGLAGTYEQYF